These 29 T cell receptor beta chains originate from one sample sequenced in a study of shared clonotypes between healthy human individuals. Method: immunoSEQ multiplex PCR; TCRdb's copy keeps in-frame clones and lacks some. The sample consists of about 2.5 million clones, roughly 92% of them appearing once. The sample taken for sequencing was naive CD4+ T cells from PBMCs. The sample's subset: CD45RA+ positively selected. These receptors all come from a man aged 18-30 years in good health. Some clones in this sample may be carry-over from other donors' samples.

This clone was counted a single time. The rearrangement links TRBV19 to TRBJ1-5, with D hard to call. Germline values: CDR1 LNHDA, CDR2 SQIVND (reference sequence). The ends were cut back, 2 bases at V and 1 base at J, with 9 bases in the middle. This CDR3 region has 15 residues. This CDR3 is CASSIMMGSNQPQHF. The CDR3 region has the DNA TGTGCCAGTAGTATAATGATGGGCAGCAATCAGCCCCAGCATTTT.

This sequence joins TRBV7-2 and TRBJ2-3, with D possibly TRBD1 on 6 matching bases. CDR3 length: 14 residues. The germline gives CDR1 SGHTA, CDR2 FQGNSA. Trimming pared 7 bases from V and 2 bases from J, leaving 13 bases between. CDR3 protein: CASTLTGSTDTQYF. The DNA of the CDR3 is TGTGCCAGCACCCTTACAGGGTCCACAGATACGCAGTATTTT.

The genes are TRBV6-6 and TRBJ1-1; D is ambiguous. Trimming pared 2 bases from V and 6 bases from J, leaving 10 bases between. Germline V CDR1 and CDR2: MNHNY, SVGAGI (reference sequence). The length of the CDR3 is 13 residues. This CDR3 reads CASSYGRSAEAFF. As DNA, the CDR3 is TGTGCCAGCAGTTACGGGCGGTCAGCTGAAGCTTTCTTT.

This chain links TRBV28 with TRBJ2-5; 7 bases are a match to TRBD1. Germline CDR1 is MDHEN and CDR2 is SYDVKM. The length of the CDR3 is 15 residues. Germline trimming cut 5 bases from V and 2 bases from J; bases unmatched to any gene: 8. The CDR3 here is CASSPGTVRQETQYF. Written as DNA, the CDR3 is TGTGCCAGCAGTCCCGGGACAGTGAGACAAGAGACCCAGTACTTC.

The CDR3: CASMGRDRLTGGNTIYF. The DNA for the CDR3 is TGTGCCAGCATGGGGCGGGACAGACTTACGGGGGGAAACACCATATATTTT. V usage is TRBV28 and J usage is TRBJ1-3; 7 bases are a match to TRBD1. Germline V gives CDR1 MDHEN, CDR2 SYDVKM. After removal of 7 bases from V and 4 bases from J, the junction contained 16 bases not matched to a gene. This CDR3 is built from 17 residues.

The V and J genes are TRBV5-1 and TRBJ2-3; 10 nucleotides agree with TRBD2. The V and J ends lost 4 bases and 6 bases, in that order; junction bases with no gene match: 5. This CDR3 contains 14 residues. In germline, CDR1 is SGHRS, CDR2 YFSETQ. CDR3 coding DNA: TGCGCCAGCAGCGGGCTAGCGGGAGAGGATACGCAGTATTTT. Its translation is CASSGLAGEDTQYF.

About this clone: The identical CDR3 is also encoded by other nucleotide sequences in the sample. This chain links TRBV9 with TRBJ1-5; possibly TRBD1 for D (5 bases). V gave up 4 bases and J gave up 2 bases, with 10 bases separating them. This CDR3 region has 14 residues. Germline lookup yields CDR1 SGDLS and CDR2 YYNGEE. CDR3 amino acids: CASSPTGGNQPQHF. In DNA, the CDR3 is TGTGCCAGCAGCCCTACAGGCGGCAATCAGCCCCAGCATTTT.

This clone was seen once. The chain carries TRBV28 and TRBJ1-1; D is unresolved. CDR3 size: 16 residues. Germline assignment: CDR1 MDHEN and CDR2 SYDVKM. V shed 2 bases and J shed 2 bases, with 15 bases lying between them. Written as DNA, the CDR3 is TGTGCCAGCAGTTTAGATCAGTGGGCGGTTAACACTGAAGCTTTCTTT. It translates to CASSLDQWAVNTEAFF. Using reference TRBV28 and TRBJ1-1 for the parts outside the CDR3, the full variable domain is DVKVTQSSRYLVKRTGEKVFLECVQDMDHENMFWYRQDPGLGLRLIYFSYDVKMKEKGDIPEGYSVSREKKERFSLILESASTNQTSMYLCASSLDQWAVNTEAFFGQGTRLTVV.

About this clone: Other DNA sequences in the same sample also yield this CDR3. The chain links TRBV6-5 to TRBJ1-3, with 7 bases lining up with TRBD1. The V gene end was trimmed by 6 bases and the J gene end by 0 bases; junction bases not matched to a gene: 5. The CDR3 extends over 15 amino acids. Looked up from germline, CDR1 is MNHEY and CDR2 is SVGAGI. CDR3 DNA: TGTGCCAGCAGCCTAGGACAGGCCTCTGGAAACACCATATATTTT. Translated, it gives CASSLGQASGNTIYF.

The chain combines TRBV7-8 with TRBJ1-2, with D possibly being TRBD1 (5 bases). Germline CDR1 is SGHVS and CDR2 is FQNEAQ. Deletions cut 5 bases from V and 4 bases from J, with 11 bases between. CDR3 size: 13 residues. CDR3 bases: TGTGCCAGCAGCGAACGGGACGGCTATGGCTACACCTTC. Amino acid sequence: CASSERDGYGYTF.

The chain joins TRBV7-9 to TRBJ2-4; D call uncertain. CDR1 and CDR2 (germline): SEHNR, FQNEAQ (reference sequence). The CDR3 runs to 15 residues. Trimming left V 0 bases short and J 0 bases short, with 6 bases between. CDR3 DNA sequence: TGTGCCAGCAGCTTAGCTTCGCTAGCCAAAAACATTCAGTACTTC. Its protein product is CASSLASLAKNIQYF.

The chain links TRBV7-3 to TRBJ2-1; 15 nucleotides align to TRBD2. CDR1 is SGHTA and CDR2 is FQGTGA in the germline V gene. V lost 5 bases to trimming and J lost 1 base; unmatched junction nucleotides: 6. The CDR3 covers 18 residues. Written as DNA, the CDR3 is TGTGCCAGCAGCAGGACTAGCGGGAGGGCCACGTCCTACAATGAGCAGTTCTTC. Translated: CASSRTSGRATSYNEQFF.

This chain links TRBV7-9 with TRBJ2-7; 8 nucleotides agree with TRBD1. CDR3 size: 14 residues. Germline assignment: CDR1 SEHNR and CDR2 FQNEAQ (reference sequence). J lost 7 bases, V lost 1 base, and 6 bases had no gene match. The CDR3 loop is CASSLGVTGVEQYF. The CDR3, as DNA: TGTGCCAGCAGCTTAGGGGTGACAGGGGTTGAGCAGTACTTC.

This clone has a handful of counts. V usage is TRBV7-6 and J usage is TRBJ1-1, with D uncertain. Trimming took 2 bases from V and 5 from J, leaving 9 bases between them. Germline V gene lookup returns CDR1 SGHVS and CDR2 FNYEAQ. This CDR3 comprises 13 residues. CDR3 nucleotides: TGTGCCAGCAGCTTATCCTCTGGTACTGAAGCTTTCTTT. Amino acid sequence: CASSLSSGTEAFF.

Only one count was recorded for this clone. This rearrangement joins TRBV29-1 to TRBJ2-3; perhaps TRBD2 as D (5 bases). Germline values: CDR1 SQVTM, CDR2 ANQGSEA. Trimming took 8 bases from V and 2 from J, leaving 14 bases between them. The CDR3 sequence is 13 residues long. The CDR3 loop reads CSLSGTLTDTQYF. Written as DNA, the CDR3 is TGCAGCCTCTCGGGAACCCTCACAGATACGCAGTATTTT.

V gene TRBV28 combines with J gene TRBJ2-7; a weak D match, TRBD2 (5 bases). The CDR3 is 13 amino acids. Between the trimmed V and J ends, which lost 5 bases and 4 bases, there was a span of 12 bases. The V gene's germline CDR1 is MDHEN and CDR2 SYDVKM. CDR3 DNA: TGTGCCAGCAGTCCCTCTTCGGGATACGAGCAGTACTTC. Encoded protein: CASSPSSGYEQYF.

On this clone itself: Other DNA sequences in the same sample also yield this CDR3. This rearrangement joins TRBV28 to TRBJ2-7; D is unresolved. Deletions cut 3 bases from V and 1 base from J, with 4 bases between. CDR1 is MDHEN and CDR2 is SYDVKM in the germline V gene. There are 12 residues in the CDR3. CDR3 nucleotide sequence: TGTGCCAGCAGTTTGATGTCCTACGAGCAGTACTTC. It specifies CASSLMSYEQYF.

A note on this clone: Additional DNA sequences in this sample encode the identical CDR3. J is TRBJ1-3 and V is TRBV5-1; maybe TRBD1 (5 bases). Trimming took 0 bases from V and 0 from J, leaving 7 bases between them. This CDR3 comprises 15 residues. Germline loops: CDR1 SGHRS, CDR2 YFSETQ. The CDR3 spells CASSLDGGSGNTIYF. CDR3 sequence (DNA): TGCGCCAGCAGCTTGGATGGGGGCTCTGGAAACACCATATATTTT. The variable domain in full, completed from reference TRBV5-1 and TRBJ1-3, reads KAGVTQTPRYLIKTRGQQVTLSCSPISGHRSVSWYQQTPGQGLQFLFEYFSETQRNKGNFPGRFSGRQFSNSRSEMNVSTLELGDSALYLCASSLDGGSGNTIYFGEGSWLTVV.

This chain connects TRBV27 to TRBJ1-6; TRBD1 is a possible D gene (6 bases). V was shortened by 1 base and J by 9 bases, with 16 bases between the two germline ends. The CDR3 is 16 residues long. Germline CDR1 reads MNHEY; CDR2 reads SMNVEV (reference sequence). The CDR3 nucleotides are TGTGCCAGCAGTTTATTTGGGGGCAGGGATGGTTCACCCCTCCACTTT. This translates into CASSLFGGRDGSPLHF.

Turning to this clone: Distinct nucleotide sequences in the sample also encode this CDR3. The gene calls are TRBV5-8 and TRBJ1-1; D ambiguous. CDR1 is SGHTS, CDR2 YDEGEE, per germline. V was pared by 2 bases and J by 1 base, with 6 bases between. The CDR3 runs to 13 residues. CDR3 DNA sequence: TGTGCCAGCAGCTTACGCAGGAACACTGAAGCTTTCTTT. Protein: CASSLRRNTEAFF.

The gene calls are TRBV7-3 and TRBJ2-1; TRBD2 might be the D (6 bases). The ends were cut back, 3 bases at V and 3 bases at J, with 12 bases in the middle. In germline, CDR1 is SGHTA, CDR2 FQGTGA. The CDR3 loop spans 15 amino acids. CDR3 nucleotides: TGTGCCAGCAGCTTGGGGCGGGGCTTCTACAATGAGCAGTTCTTC. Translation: CASSLGRGFYNEQFF. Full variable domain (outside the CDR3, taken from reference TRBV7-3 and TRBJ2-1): GAGVSQTPSNKVTEKGKYVELRCDPISGHTALYWYRQSLGQGPEFLIYFQGTGAADDSGLPNDRFFAVRPEGSVSTLKIQRTERGDSAVYLCASSLGRGFYNEQFFGPGTRLTVL.

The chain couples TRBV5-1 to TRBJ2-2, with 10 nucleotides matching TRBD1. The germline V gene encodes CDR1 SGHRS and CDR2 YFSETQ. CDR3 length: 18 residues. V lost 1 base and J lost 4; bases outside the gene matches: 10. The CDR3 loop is CASSLREPGQGITGELFF. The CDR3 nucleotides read TGCGCCAGCAGCTTGAGAGAACCGGGACAGGGGATCACCGGGGAGCTGTTTTTT.

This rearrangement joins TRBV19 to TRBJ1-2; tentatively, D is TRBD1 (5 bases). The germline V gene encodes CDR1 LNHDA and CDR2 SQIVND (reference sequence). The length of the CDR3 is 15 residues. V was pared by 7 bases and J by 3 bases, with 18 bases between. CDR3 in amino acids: CASTRAEKSYYGYTF. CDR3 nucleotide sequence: TGTGCCAGTACCAGGGCGGAGAAGAGCTACTATGGCTACACCTTC.

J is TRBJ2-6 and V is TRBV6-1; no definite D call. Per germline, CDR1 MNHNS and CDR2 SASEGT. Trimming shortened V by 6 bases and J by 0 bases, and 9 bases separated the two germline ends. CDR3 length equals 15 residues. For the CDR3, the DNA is TGTGCCAGCAGGGTGATCAGCTCTGGGGCCAACGTCCTGACTTTC. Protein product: CASRVISSGANVLTF.

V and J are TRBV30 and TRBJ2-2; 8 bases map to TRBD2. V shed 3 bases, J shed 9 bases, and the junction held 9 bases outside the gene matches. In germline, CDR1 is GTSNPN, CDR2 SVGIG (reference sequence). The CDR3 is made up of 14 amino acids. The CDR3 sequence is CAWSNGLAVRELFF. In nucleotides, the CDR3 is TGTGCCTGGAGCAACGGACTAGCTGTTCGGGAGCTGTTTTTT. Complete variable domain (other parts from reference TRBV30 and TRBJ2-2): SQTIHQWPATLVQPVGSPLSLECTVEGTSNPNLYWYRQAAGRGLQLLFYSVGIGQISSEVPQNLSASRPQDRQFILSSKKLLLSDSGFYLCAWSNGLAVRELFFGEGSRLTVL.

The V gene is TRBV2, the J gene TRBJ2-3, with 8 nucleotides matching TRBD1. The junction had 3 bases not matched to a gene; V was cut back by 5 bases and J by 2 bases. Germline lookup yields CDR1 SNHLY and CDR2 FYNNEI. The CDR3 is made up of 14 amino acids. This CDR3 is CASSPTGVTDTQYF. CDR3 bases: TGTGCCAGCAGTCCGACAGGGGTCACAGATACGCAGTATTTT.

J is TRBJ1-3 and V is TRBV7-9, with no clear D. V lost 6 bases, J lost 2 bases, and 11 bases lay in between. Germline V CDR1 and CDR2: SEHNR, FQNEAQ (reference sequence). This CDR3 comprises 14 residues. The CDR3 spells CASRRERTGNTIYF. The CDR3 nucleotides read TGTGCCAGCAGGAGAGAGAGGACTGGAAACACCATATATTTT.

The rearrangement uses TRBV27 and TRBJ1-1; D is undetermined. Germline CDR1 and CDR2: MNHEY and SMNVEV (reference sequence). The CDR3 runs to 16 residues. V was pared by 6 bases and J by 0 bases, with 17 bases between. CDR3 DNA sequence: TGTGCCAGCAGCCAGTACGGACCGACCATGAACACTGAAGCTTTCTTT. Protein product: CASSQYGPTMNTEAFF.

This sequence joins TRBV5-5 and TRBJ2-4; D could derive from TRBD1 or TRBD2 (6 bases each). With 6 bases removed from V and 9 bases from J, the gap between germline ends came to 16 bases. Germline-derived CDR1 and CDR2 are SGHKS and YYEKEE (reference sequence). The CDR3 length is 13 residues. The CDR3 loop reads CASTPGAEGIQYF. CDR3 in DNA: TGTGCCAGCACACCAGGGGCGGAGGGCATTCAGTACTTC.